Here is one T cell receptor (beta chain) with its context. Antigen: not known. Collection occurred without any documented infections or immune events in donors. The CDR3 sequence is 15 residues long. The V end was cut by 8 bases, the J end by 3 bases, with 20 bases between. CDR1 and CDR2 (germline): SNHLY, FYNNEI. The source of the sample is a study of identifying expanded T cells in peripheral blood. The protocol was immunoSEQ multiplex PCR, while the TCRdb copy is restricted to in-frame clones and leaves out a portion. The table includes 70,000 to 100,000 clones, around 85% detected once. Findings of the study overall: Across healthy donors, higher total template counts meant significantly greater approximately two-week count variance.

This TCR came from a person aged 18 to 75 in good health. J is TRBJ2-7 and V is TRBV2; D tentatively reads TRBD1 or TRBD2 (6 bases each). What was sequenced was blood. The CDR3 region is CASSVAGQAYYEQYF. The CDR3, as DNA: TGTGCCAGCTCTGTGGCGGGACAAGCGTACTACGAGCAGTACTTC.